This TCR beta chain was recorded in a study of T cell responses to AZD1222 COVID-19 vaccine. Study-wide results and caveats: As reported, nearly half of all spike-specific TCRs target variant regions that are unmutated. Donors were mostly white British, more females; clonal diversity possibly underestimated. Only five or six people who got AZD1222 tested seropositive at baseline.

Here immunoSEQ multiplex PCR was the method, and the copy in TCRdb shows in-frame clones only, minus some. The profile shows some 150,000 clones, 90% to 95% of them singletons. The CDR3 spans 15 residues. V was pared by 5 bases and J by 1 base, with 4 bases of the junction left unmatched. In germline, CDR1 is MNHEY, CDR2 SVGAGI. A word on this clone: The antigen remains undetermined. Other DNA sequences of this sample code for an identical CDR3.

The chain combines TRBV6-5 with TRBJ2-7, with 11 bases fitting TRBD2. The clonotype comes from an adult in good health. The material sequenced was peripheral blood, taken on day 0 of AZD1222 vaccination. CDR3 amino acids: CASSLLAGASYEQYF. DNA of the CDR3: TGTGCCAGCAGTCTACTAGCGGGAGCTTCCTACGAGCAGTACTTC.